This record looks at one T cell receptor (beta chain) sequence and its context. This entry comes from a study of control samples from healthy donors and cancer patients. Trimming removed 2 bases at V and 8 bases at J, with 14 bases between. The CDR3 covers 14 residues. The germline V gene encodes CDR1 KGHDR and CDR2 SFDVKD. Produced via immunoSEQ multiplex PCR; TCRdb's table is partial and in-frame only. The sample contains 85,000 to 110,000 clones, around 89% of which appear only once. The rearrangement links TRBV24-1 to TRBJ1-2; D is possibly TRBD1 (6 bases). The clonotype comes from a man aged 55-75 years with lung cancer. Sequenced: PBMCs. In DNA form, the CDR3 reads TGTGCCACCAGTGATTCCCGGGGGGCTCGGGGCTACACCTTC. As protein: CATSDSRGARGYTF.